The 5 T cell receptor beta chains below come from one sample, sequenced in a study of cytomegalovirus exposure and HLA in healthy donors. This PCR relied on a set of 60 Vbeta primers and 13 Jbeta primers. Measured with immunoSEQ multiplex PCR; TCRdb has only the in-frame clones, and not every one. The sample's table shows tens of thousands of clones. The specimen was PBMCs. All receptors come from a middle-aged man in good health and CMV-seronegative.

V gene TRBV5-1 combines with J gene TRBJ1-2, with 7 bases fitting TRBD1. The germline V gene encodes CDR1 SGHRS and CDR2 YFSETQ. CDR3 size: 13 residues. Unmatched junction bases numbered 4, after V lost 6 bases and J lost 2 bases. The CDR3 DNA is TGCGCCAGCACCGAACAGGGGAACTATGGCTACACCTTC. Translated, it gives CASTEQGNYGYTF.

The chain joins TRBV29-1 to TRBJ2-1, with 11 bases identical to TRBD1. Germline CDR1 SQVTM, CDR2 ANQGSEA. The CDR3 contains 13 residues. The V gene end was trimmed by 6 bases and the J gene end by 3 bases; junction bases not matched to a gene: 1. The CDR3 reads CSVGQGGYNEQFF. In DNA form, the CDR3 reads TGCAGCGTGGGACAGGGGGGCTACAATGAGCAGTTCTTC.

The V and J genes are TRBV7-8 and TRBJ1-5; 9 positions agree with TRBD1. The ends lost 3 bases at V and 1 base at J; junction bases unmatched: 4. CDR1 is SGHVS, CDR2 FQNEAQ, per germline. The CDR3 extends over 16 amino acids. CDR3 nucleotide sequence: TGTGCCAGCAGCTTGCGGACAGGGGACAGCAATCAGCCCCAGCATTTT. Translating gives CASSLRTGDSNQPQHF.

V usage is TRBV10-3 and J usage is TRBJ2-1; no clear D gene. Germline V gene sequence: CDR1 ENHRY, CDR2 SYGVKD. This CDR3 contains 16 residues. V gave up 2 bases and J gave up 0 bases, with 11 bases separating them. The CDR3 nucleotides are TGTGCCATCAGTGAGCTTGCGGCTAGCTCCTACAATGAGCAGTTCTTC. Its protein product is CAISELAASSYNEQFF.

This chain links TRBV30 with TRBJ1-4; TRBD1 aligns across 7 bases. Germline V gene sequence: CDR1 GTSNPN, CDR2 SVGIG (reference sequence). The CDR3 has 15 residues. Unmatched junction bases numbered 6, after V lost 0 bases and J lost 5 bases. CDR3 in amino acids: CAWSVPGTVNEKLFF. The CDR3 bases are TGTGCCTGGAGTGTACCAGGGACAGTAAATGAAAAACTGTTTTTT.